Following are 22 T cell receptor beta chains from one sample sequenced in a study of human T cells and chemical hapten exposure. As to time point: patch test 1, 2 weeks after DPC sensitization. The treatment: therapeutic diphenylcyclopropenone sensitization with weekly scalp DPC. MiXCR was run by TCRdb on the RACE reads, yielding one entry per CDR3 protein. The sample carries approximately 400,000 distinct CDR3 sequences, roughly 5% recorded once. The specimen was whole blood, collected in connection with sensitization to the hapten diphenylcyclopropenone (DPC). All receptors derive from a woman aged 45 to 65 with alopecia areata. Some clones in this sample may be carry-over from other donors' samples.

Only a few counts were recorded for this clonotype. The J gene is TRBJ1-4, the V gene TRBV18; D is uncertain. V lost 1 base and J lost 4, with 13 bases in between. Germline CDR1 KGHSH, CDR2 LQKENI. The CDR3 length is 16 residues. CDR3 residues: CASSPLGQGSNEKLFF. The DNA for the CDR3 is TGTGCCAGCTCACCACTGGGCCAAGGGAGTAATGAAAAACTGTTTTTT.

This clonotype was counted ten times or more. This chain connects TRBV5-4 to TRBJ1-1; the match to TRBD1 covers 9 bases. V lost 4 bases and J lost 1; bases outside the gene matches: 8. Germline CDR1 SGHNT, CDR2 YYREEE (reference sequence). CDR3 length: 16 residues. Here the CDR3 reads CASSPRGGQGNTEAFF. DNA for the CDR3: TGTGCCAGCAGCCCAAGGGGGGGACAGGGGAACACTGAAGCTTTCTTT.

CDR3 in amino acids: CSARSTGDTDTQYF. The CDR3 region has the DNA TGCAGTGCTAGATCGACAGGAGACACAGATACGCAGTATTTT. The rearrangement links TRBV20-1 to TRBJ2-3; TRBD1 is a possible D gene (6 bases). Germline CDR1 DFQATT, CDR2 SNEGSKA (reference sequence). This CDR3 is 14 amino acids long. Between the trimmed V and J ends, which lost 2 bases and 2 bases, there was a span of 11 bases.

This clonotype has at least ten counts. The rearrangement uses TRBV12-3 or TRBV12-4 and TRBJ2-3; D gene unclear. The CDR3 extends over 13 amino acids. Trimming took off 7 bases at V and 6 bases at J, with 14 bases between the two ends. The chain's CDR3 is CASKLLVSDTQYF. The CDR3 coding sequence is TGTGCCAGCAAACTCCTAGTCTCGGATACGCAGTATTTT.

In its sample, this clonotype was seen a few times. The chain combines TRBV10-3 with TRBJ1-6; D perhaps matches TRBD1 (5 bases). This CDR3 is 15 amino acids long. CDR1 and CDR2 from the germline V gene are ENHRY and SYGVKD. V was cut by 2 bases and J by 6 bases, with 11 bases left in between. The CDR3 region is CAISEADSPNSPLHF. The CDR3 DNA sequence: TGTGCCATCAGTGAGGCCGACAGCCCTAATTCACCCCTCCACTTT.

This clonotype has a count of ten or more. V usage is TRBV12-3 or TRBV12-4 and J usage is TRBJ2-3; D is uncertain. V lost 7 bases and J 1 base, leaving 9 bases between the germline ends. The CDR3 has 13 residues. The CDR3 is CASTSAGTDTQYF. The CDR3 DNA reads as TGTGCCAGCACAAGTGCGGGCACAGATACGCAGTATTTT.

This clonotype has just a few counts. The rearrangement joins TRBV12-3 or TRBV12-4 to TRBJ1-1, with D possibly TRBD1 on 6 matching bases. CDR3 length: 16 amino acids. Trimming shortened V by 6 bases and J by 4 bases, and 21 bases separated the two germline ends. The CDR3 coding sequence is TGTGCCAGCAGCCCGTACGGAGGGGGAGGTTTCACTGAAGCTTTCTTT. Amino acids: CASSPYGGGGFTEAFF.

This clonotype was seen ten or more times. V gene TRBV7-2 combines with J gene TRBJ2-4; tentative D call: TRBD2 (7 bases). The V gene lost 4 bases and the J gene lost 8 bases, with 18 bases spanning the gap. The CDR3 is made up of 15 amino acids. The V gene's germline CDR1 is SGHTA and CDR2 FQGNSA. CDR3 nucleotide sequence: TGTGCCAGCAGCTCGCAACGGGGGGCCCTGGACATTCAGTACTTC. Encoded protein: CASSSQRGALDIQYF.

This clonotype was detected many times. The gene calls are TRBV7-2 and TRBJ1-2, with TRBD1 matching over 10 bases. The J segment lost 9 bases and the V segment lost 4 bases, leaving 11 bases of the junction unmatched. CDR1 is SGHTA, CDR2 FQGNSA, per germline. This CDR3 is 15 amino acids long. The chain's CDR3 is CASSSPLGTGESYTF. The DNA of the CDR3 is TGTGCCAGCAGCTCCCCTCTAGGGACAGGGGAGAGCTACACCTTC. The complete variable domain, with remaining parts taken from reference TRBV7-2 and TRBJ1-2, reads GAGVSQSPSNKVTEKGKDVELRCDPISGHTALYWYRQSLGQGLEFLIYFQGNSAPDKSGLPSDRFSAERTGGSVSTLTIQRTQQEDSAVYLCASSSPLGTGESYTFGSGTRLTVV.

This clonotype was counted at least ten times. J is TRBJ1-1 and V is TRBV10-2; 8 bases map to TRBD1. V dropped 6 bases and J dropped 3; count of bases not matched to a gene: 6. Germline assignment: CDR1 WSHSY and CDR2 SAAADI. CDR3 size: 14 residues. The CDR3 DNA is TGCGCCAGCAGGGCAGGGGGCTGGGACACTGAAGCTTTCTTT. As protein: CASRAGGWDTEAFF.

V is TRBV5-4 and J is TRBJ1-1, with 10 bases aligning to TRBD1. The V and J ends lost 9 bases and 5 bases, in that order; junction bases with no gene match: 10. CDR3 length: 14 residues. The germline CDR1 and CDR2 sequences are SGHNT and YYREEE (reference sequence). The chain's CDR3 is CATHRTGGRTEAFF. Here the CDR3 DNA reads TGTGCCACTCATCGGACAGGGGGAAGAACTGAAGCTTTCTTT.

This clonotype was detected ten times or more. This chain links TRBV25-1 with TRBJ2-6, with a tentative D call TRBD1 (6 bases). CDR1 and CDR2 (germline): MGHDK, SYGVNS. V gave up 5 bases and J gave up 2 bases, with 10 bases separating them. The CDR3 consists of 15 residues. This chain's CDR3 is CASSPPGAGANVLTF. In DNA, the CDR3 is TGTGCCAGCAGTCCCCCAGGGGCTGGGGCCAACGTCCTGACTTTC.

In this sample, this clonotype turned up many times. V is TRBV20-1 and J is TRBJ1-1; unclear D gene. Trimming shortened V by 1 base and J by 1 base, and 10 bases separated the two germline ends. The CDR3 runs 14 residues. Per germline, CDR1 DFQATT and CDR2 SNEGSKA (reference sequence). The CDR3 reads CSARGGSGNTEAFF. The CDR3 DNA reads TGCAGTGCTAGAGGCGGGTCGGGGAACACTGAAGCTTTCTTT.

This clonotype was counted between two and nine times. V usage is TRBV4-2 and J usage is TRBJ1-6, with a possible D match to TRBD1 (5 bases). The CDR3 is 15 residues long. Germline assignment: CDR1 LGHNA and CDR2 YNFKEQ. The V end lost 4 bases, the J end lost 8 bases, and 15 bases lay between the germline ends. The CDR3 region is CASSLRDSEDSPLHF. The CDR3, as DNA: TGTGCCAGCAGCCTACGGGACTCGGAGGATTCACCCCTCCACTTT.

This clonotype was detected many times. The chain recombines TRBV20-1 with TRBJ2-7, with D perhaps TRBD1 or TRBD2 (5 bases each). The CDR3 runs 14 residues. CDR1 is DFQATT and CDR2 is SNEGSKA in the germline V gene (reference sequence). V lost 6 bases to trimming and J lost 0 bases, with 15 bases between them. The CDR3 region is CSAAGTPSSYEQYF. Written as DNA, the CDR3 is TGCAGTGCCGCCGGGACCCCAAGCTCCTACGAGCAGTACTTC.

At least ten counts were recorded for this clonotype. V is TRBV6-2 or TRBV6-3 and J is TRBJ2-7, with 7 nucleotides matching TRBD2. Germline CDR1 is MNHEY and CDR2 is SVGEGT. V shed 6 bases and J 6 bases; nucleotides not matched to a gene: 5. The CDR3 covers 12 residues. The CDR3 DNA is TGTGCCAGCAGACCCGGGACTACCGAGCAGTACTTC. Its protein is CASRPGTTEQYF.

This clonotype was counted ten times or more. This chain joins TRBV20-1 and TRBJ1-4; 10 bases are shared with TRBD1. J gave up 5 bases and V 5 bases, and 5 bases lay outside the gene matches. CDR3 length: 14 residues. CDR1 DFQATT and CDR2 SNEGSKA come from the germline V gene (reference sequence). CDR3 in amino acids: CSAGRGQGNEKLFF. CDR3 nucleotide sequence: TGCAGTGCTGGAAGGGGACAGGGGAATGAAAAACTGTTTTTT.

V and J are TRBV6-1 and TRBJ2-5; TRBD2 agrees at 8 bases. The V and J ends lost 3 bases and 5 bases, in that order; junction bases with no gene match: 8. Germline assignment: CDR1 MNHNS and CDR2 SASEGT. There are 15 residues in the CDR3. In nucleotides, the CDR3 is TGTGCCAGCAGTGAGTGGCGGGGGGTTTTTGAGACCCAGTACTTC. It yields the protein CASSEWRGVFETQYF.

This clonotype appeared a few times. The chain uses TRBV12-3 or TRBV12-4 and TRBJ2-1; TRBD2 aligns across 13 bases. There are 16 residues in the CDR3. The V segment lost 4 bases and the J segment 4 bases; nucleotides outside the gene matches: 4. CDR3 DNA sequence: TGTGCCAGCAGTTACGGGACTAGCGGGACTTACAATGAGCAGTTCTTC. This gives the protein CASSYGTSGTYNEQFF.

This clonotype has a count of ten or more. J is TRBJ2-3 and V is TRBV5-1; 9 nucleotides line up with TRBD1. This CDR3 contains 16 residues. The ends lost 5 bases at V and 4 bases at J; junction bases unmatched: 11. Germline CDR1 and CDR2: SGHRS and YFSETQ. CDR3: CASSRGQGRSSDTQYF. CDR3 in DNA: TGCGCCAGCAGTCGGGGACAGGGAAGGTCCTCAGATACGCAGTATTTT.

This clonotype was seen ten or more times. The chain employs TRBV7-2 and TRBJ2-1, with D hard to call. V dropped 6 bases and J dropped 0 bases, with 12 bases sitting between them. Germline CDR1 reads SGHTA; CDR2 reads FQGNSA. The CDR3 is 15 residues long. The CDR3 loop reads CASRTQVSSYNEQFF. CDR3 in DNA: TGTGCCAGCAGAACCCAGGTTAGCTCCTACAATGAGCAGTTCTTC.

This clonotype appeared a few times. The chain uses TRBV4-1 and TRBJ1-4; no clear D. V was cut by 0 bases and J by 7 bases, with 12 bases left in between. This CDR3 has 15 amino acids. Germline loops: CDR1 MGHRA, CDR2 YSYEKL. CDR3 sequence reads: CASSQESGGGEKLFF. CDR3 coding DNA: TGCGCCAGCAGCCAAGAATCCGGCGGAGGTGAAAAACTGTTTTTT.